The 27 T cell receptor beta chains below all came from one sample that was sequenced in a study of CD8+CD57+ T cells in acquired aplastic anemia. Genomic DNA templated the TCR beta VDJ and CDR3 profiling. TCRdb passed the reads through MiXCR, listing each CDR3 protein once. The sample lists some 120,000 distinct CDR3 sequences; roughly 50% were seen once. Material: sorted CD4+, CD8+, or CD8+CD57+ T cells (not recorded which) from PBMCs. The receptors shown here come from a human donor in good health, serving as a control.

Ten or more counts support this clonotype. This chain links TRBV5-6 with TRBJ2-7; 9 bases match TRBD2. Germline CDR1 SGHDT, CDR2 YYEEEE. This CDR3 has 14 amino acids. J lost 3 bases, V lost 3 bases, and 4 bases had no gene match. The CDR3: CASSYSGGLYEQYF. DNA of the CDR3: TGTGCCAGCAGCTATAGCGGGGGCCTCTACGAGCAGTACTTC.

This clonotype turned up a few times. Possible read error: a much larger clone is one base away. The chain recombines TRBV3-1 with TRBJ2-3; D might be TRBD1 (5 bases). CDR3 length: 15 amino acids. Looked up from germline, CDR1 is LGHDT and CDR2 is YNNKEL (reference sequence). As DNA, the CDR3 is TGTGCCAGCAGCCCCACGGGCACCAGCACAGGTACGCAGTATTTT. It encodes CASSPTGTSTGTQYF.

This clonotype was seen a handful of times. The genes are TRBV7-9 and TRBJ2-5; D possibly corresponds to TRBD1 (6 bases). V gave up 2 bases and J gave up 3 bases, with 10 bases separating them. Germline lookup yields CDR1 SEHNR and CDR2 FQNEAQ (reference sequence). The CDR3 consists of 14 residues. CDR3 bases: TGTGCCAGCAGCTTAAATCAGGGGAAAGAGACCCAGTACTTC. Protein sequence: CASSLNQGKETQYF.

With regard to this clonotype: At one end, the junction sequence differs from germline, possibly due to a read error. In nucleotides, the CDR3 is TGTGCCTGGAAAATAGCGGGGGGGCGGCAAATCTTC. As protein: CAWKIAGGRQIF. The chain uses TRBV25-1 and TRBJ2-1, with TRBD2 matching 11 bases. Germline V lookup: CDR1 MGHDK, CDR2 SYGVNS. The CDR3 extends over 12 amino acids.

The chain employs TRBV29-1 and TRBJ2-5, with 11 nucleotides matching TRBD1. Germline V gene sequence: CDR1 SQVTM, CDR2 ANQGSEA. V was clipped by 7 bases and J by 3 bases; unmatched bases: 7. This CDR3 has 14 residues. For the CDR3, the DNA is TGCAGCGGGAAGGGGGGACAGGGGGAAGAGACCCAGTACTTC. Translated: CSGKGGQGEETQYF.

This clonotype was detected only once. V gene TRBV25-1 combines with J gene TRBJ1-2; TRBD1 matches at 10 bases. Trimming removed 5 bases from V and 9 bases from J; junction bases left unmatched: 12. In germline, CDR1 is MGHDK, CDR2 SYGVNS. This CDR3 spans 15 amino acids. The CDR3 DNA is TGTGCCAGCAGTTTGGCAACCGGGACAGGGGTACGCTACACCTTC. This gives the protein CASSLATGTGVRYTF.

Only a few counts were recorded for this clonotype. One base away lies a much larger clone, so this may be a sequencing read error. The chain combines TRBV4-1 with TRBJ2-3; D could derive from TRBD1 or TRBD2 (7 bases each). CDR3 length: 15 residues. CDR1 MGHRA and CDR2 YSYEKL come from the germline V gene. The CDR3: CASSGTSVGTDAQYF. CDR3 sequence (DNA): TGCGCCAGCAGTGGAACTAGCGTGGGGACAGATGCGCAGTATTTT.

In this sample, this clonotype turned up many times. The chain links TRBV25-1 to TRBJ1-2, with D unresolved. The CDR3 contains 15 residues. V was shortened by 1 base and J by 1 base, with 10 bases between the two germline ends. Germline CDR1 MGHDK, CDR2 SYGVNS. CDR3 residues: CASSESPPGNYGYTF. DNA of the CDR3: TGTGCCAGCAGTGAATCCCCCCCCGGTAACTATGGCTACACCTTC.

The chain carries TRBV20-1 and TRBJ1-1; D might be TRBD1 (5 bases). The V end lost 3 bases, the J end lost 8 bases, and 13 bases lay between the germline ends. This CDR3 has 12 amino acids. Germline V gene lookup returns CDR1 DFQATT and CDR2 SNEGSKA (reference sequence). CDR3 amino acids: CSARFIRTEAFF. The CDR3 region has the DNA TGCAGTGCTAGGTTCATAAGGACAGAAGCTTTCTTT.

This clonotype was seen ten or more times. The V call is TRBV6-5, the J call TRBJ1-6, with TRBD1 as a possible D gene (5 bases). CDR3 size: 15 residues. Germline CDR1 MNHEY, CDR2 SVGAGI. Trimming left V 2 bases short and J 6 bases short, with 11 bases between. The CDR3 loop reads CASSYRGTPNSPLHF. Written as DNA, the CDR3 is TGTGCCAGCAGTTACCGAGGGACTCCTAATTCACCCCTCCACTTT.

This clonotype showed up many times. The chain combines TRBV3-1 with TRBJ2-3; D remains ambiguous. CDR1 is LGHDT, CDR2 YNNKEL, per germline (reference sequence). This CDR3 contains 16 residues. Trimming shortened V by 1 base and J by 0 bases, and 11 bases separated the two germline ends. The CDR3 DNA follows: TGTGCCAGCAGCCAAGGGCTCGCGGAGAGCACAGATACGCAGTATTTT. Amino acids: CASSQGLAESTDTQYF.

There are many counts of this clonotype. The chain recombines TRBV15 with TRBJ2-7, with TRBD1 matching over 10 bases. Germline V gene lookup returns CDR1 LNHNV and CDR2 YYDKDF (reference sequence). V lost 1 base and J lost 0; bases outside the gene matches: 0. The CDR3 is made up of 15 amino acids. CDR3 protein: CATSRGTGGSYEQYF. The CDR3 DNA sequence: TGTGCCACCAGCAGAGGGACAGGGGGCTCCTACGAGCAGTACTTC.

The V call is TRBV2, the J call TRBJ1-2, with 9 bases that match TRBD1. Germline CDR1 reads SNHLY; CDR2 reads FYNNEI. V lost 3 bases, J lost 4 bases, and 6 bases stayed unmatched. This CDR3 spans 15 amino acids. The CDR3 nucleotides are TGTGCCAGCAGTGAGGGGACAGGGAAAGGCTATGGCTACACCTTC. Protein sequence: CASSEGTGKGYGYTF.

The CDR3 nucleotides read TGTGCCACCAGCACACCACAGGACAGAGGGTACAATGAGCAGTTCTTC. Protein sequence: CATSTPQDRGYNEQFF. The chain carries TRBV15 and TRBJ2-1; D possibly corresponds to TRBD1 (6 bases). Germline V gene lookup returns CDR1 LNHNV and CDR2 YYDKDF (reference sequence). V was clipped by 4 bases and J by 4 bases, with 17 bases between them. The CDR3 is 16 amino acids.

This clonotype was seen more than once but under ten times. J is TRBJ2-7 and V is TRBV7-2, with 11 bases fitting TRBD2. With V trimmed by 3 bases and J by 6 bases, 1 base remained unmatched. The length of the CDR3 is 13 residues. The germline CDR1 and CDR2 sequences are SGHTA and FQGNSA. The CDR3 sequence: CASSFLAGGEQYF. Written as DNA, the CDR3 is TGTGCCAGCAGCTTCCTAGCGGGGGGCGAGCAGTACTTC.

The rearrangement joins TRBV7-7 to TRBJ2-1; TRBD1 aligns across 7 bases. Germline values: CDR1 SSHAT, CDR2 FNYEAQ (reference sequence). The CDR3 sequence is 15 residues long. After removal of 4 bases from V and 4 bases from J, the junction contained 7 bases not matched to a gene. CDR3 amino acids: CASSSGATGYNEQFF. The DNA of the CDR3 is TGTGCCAGCAGCTCCGGAGCGACAGGGTACAATGAGCAGTTCTTC.

This clonotype came up a few times. The V gene is TRBV7-9, the J gene TRBJ1-2; D is unclear. V was cut by 5 bases and J by 9 bases, with 16 bases left in between. Germline values: CDR1 SEHNR, CDR2 FQNEAQ (reference sequence). CDR3 length: 13 amino acids. This chain's CDR3 is CASSPELTGSYTF. CDR3 coding DNA: TGTGCCAGCAGCCCCGAACTGACGGGAAGCTACACCTTC.

In its sample, this clonotype was seen many times. The gene calls are TRBV5-1 and TRBJ1-2; D may be TRBD1 (5 bases). CDR1 is SGHRS, CDR2 YFSETQ, per germline. V was cut by 4 bases and J by 4 bases, with 11 bases left in between. The CDR3 consists of 13 residues. The CDR3 loop is CASSPRQRYGYTF. CDR3 nucleotide sequence: TGCGCCAGCAGCCCGCGACAGCGCTATGGCTACACCTTC. Full variable domain (missing parts from reference TRBV5-1 and TRBJ1-2): KAGVTQTPRYLIKTRGQQVTLSCSPISGHRSVSWYQQTPGQGLQFLFEYFSETQRNKGNFPGRFSGRQFSNSRSEMNVSTLELGDSALYLCASSPRQRYGYTFGSGTRLTVV.

J is TRBJ1-1 and V is TRBV28; TRBD1 agrees at 8 bases. From germline, CDR1 is MDHEN and CDR2 SYDVKM. The trim removed 6 bases at V and 5 bases at J, leaving 14 bases unmatched. This CDR3 is 16 amino acids long. For the CDR3, the DNA is TGTGCCAGCAGCGCGACTGTTGGACAGGGAAGGACTGAAGCTTTCTTT. Its protein product is CASSATVGQGRTEAFF. Combining the CDR3 with reference TRBV28 and TRBJ1-1 gives the whole variable domain DVKVTQSSRYLVKRTGEKVFLECVQDMDHENMFWYRQDPGLGLRLIYFSYDVKMKEKGDIPEGYSVSREKKERFSLILESASTNQTSMYLCASSATVGQGRTEAFFGQGTRLTVV.

This clonotype was detected ten times or more. This chain uses TRBV11-2 with TRBJ2-7; 15 bases line up with TRBD2. The germline gives CDR1 SGHAT, CDR2 FQNNGV. V gave up 4 bases and J gave up 6 bases; unmatched junction bases: 7. The length of the CDR3 is 16 residues. The CDR3 spells CASSSNGLAGGREQYF. The CDR3 DNA sequence: TGTGCCAGCAGCTCAAACGGACTAGCGGGGGGGCGCGAGCAGTACTTC. The full variable domain, with the rest looked up from reference TRBV11-2 and TRBJ2-7, is EAGVAQSPRYKIIEKRQSVAFWCNPISGHATLYWYQQILGQGPKLLIQFQNNGVVDDSQLPKDRFSAERLKGVDSTLKIQPAKLEDSAVYLCASSSNGLAGGREQYFGPGTRLTVT.

The sample holds many counts of this clonotype. This chain links TRBV12-3 or TRBV12-4 with TRBJ1-3; perhaps TRBD1 as D (6 bases). This CDR3 has 17 residues. The V and J ends lost 4 bases and 4 bases respectively, with 20 bases between them. Here the CDR3 DNA reads TGTGCCAGCAGTTCCCGGGGGCATCCCGATTGGGGAAACACCATATATTTT. Its protein product is CASSSRGHPDWGNTIYF.

This clonotype was picked up one time. The rearrangement uses TRBV10-3 and TRBJ2-7, with 9 positions matching TRBD1. The ends lost 3 bases at V and 7 bases at J; junction bases unmatched: 4. This CDR3 is 13 amino acids long. The germline V gene encodes CDR1 ENHRY and CDR2 SYGVKD. In DNA form, the CDR3 reads TGTGCCATCAGTGACTCGACAGGGGGGGAGCAGTACTTC. It translates to CAISDSTGGEQYF.

Comment on this clonotype: No conserved phenylalanine or tryptophan is present at the end of the CDR3, so a read error is the likely explanation. The limits of the CDR3 on the DNA are not certain, so only TCRdb's listed CDR3 is given. The chain combines TRBV7-3 with TRBJ2-6; the D call of TRBD2 is as the table states it, not checked on the DNA. The CDR3 region is 8 residues in length, termini included. Germline V gene sequence: CDR1 SGHTA, CDR2 FQGTGA. This chain's CDR3 is CASSSDGG.

This clonotype has a handful of counts. The V and J genes are TRBV11-2 and TRBJ2-2; TRBD1 matches at 9 bases. The ends lost 5 bases at V and 2 bases at J; junction bases unmatched: 9. The CDR3 extends over 17 amino acids. CDR1 and CDR2 (germline): SGHAT, FQNNGV. CDR3 residues: CASSPSTGQGNTGELFF. The CDR3 DNA follows: TGTGCCAGCAGCCCAAGTACGGGACAGGGAAACACCGGGGAGCTGTTTTTT.

This clonotype was seen many times. The chain recombines TRBV20-1 with TRBJ1-1; TRBD1 might be the D (5 bases). The CDR3 sequence is 14 residues long. Germline V gene lookup returns CDR1 DFQATT and CDR2 SNEGSKA (reference sequence). V shed 0 bases and J shed 8 bases, with 16 bases lying between them. The CDR3 bases are TGCAGTGCTAGAGATGTAACGGGGGGTGAGGAAGCTTTCTTT. Translating gives CSARDVTGGEEAFF.

V and J are TRBV29-1 and TRBJ2-3; TRBD1 agrees at 7 bases. The germline CDR1 and CDR2 sequences are SQVTM and ANQGSEA. This CDR3 has 16 amino acids. The junction had 6 bases not matched to a gene; V was cut back by 0 bases and J by 0 bases. CDR3 in DNA: TGCAGCGTTGAAGACAACAGGGGTTATAGCACAGATACGCAGTATTTT. Its translation is CSVEDNRGYSTDTQYF.

This clonotype was picked up one time. The V and J genes are TRBV24-1 and TRBJ2-1, with D possibly being TRBD2 (5 bases). From germline, CDR1 is KGHDR and CDR2 SFDVKD. There are 13 residues in the CDR3. V lost 6 bases, J lost 6 bases, and 11 bases lay in between. CDR3 amino acids: CATSPGSSNEQFF. CDR3 nucleotides: TGTGCCACCAGTCCGGGGTCAAGCAATGAGCAGTTCTTC.